The 5 T cell receptor beta chains reported below all come from one sample, sequenced in a study of siplizumab effects on memory and regulatory T cells. The data were produced by immunoSEQ multiplex PCR, yet TCRdb's version contains in-frame clones alone and is incomplete. Counted here are some 120,000 clones, around 94% occurring once; the ten biggest clones make up around 1.5%. Sequenced material: non-Treg CD4+ T cells sorted from blood. These TCRs come from a human donor in good health.

The CDR3 loop reads CASSELGNQGSPLHF. The CDR3 bases are TGTGCCAGCAGTGAACTTGGCAACCAAGGTTCACCCCTCCACTTT. This rearrangement joins TRBV2 to TRBJ1-6; D ambiguous. Germline loops: CDR1 SNHLY, CDR2 FYNNEI. V was trimmed by 2 bases and J by 9 bases, leaving 14 bases between them. CDR3 length equals 15 residues.

The chain is built from TRBV2 and TRBJ2-3; D uncertain. The CDR3 has 13 residues. Trimming stripped 6 bases from V and 2 bases from J, with 9 bases between. Germline-derived CDR1 and CDR2 are SNHLY and FYNNEI. The CDR3 DNA is TGTGCCAGCAGCCAACAGAACACAGATACGCAGTATTTT. Protein product: CASSQQNTDTQYF.

The V call is TRBV11-2, the J call TRBJ1-5, with TRBD1 identical over 9 bases. The CDR3 length is 14 residues. Unmatched junction bases numbered 4, after V lost 5 bases and J lost 5 bases. CDR1 and CDR2 from the germline V gene are SGHAT and FQNNGV. Here the CDR3 DNA reads TGTGCCAGCAGCGCGGGACAGGGCTATCAGCCCCAGCATTTT. Translated, it gives CASSAGQGYQPQHF.

This clone was recorded once. The V and J genes are TRBV11-2 and TRBJ1-3; D remains unclear. With 1 base removed from V and 0 bases from J, the gap between germline ends came to 13 bases. The V gene's germline CDR1 is SGHAT and CDR2 FQNNGV. The CDR3 spans 17 residues. CDR3 region: CASSLVSQSNSGNTIYF. DNA for the CDR3: TGTGCCAGCAGCTTAGTTAGTCAGTCGAACTCTGGAAACACCATATATTTT.

This clone turned up a few times. V is TRBV7-2 and J is TRBJ1-4; D perhaps matches TRBD1 (5 bases). Trimming removed 3 bases at V and 5 bases at J, with 13 bases between. Germline V gives CDR1 SGHTA, CDR2 FQGNSA. This CDR3 has 15 residues. The CDR3 DNA reads TGTGCCAGCAGCTTCGGGGGTCAAGGGAATGAAAAACTGTTTTTT. Protein product: CASSFGGQGNEKLFF.